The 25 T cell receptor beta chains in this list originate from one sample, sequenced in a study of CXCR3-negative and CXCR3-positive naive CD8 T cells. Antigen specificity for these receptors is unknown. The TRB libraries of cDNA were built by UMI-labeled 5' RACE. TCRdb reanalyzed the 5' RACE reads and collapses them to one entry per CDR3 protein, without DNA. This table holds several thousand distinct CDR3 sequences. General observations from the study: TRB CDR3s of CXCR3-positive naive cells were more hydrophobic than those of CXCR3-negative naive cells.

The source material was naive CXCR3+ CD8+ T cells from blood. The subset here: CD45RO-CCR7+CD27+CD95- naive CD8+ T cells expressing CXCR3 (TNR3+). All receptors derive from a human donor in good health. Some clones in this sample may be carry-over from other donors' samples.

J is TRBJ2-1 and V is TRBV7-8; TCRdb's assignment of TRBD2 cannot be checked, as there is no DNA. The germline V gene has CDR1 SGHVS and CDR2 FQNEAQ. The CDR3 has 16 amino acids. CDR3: CASSYTSGLSYNEQFF.

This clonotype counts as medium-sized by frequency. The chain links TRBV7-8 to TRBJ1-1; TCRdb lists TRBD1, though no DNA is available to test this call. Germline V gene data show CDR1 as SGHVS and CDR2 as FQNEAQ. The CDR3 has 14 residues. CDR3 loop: CASSSKGGVTEAFF.

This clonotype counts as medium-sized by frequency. This CDR3 is CSVETRYNEQFF. This chain connects TRBV29-1 to TRBJ2-1; TCRdb's D call, TRBD2, is unchecked because there is no DNA. CDR1 and CDR2 (germline): SQVTM, ANQGSEA. This CDR3 region has 12 residues.

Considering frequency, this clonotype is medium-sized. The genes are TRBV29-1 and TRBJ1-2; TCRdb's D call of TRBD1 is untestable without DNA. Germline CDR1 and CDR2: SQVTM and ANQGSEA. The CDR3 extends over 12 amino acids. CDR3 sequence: CSVEAGDYGYTF.

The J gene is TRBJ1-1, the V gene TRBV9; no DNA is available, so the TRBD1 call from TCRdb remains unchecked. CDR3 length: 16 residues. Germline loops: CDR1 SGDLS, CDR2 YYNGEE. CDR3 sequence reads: CASLHEPGTGIPEAFF.

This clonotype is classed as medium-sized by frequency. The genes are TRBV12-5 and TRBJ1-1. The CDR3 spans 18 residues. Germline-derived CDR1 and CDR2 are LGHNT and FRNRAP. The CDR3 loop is CASGLGQGRTDSNTEAFF.

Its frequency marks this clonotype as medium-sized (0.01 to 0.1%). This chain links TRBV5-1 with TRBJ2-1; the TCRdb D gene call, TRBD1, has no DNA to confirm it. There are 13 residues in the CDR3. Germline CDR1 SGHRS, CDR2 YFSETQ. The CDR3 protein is CASSLAGDNEQFF.

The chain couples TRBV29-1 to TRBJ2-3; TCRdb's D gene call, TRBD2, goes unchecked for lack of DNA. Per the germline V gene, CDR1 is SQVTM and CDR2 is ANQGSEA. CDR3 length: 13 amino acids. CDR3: CSVEGPFEDTQYF.

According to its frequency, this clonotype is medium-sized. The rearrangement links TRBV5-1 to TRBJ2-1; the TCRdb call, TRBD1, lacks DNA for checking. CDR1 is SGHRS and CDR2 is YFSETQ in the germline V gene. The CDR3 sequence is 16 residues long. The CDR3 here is CASSELGQGDYNEQFF.

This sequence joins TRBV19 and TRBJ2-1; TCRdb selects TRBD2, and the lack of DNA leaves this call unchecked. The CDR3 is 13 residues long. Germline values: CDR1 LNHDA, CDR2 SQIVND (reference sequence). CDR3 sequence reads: CASSILAGGEQFF. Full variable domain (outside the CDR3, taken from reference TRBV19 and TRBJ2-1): DGGITQSPKYLFRKEGQNVTLSCEQNLNHDAMYWYRQDPGQGLRLIYYSQIVNDFQKGDIAEGYSVSREKKESFPLTVTSAQKNPTAFYLCASSILAGGEQFFGPGTRLTVL.

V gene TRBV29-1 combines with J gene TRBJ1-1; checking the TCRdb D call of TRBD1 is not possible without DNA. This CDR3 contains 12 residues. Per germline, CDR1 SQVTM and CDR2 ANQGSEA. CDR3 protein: CSVFGQYTEAFF.

The CDR3 reads CASSHWTSESTDTQYF. This chain links TRBV11-2 with TRBJ2-3; absent DNA, TCRdb's TRBD2 call cannot be checked. CDR1 and CDR2 from the germline V gene are SGHAT and FQNNGV. The CDR3 covers 16 residues.

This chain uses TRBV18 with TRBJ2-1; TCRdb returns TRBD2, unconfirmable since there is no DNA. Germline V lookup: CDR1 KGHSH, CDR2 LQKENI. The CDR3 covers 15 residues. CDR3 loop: CASSPGRSGWNEQFF.

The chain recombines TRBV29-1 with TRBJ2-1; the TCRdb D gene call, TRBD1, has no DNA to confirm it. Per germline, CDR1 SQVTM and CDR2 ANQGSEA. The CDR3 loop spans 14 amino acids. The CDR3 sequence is CSATGQGSYNEQFF.

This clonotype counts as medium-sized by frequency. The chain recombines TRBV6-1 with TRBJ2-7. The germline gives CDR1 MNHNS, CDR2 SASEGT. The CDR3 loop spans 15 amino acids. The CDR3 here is CASSEAGEAAEEQYF.

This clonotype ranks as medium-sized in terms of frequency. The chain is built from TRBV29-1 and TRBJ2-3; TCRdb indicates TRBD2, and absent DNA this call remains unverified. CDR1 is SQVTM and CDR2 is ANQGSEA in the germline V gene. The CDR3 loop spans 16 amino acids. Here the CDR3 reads CSVEVGSGSFPDTQYF.

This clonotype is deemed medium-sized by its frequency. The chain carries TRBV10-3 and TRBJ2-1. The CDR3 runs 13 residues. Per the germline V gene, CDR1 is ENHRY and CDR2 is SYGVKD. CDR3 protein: CAISGTNFHEQFF.

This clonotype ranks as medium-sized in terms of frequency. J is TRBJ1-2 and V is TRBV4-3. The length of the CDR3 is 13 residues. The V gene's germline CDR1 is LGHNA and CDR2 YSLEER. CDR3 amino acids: CASSQAVADGYTF.

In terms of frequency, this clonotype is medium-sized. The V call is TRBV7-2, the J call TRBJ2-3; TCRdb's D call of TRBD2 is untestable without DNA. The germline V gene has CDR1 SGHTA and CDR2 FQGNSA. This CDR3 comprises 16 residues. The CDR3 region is CASIKAEGRVADTQYF.

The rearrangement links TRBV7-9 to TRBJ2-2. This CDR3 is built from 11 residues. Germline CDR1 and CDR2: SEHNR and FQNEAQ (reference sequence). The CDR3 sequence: CASSLPGELFF.

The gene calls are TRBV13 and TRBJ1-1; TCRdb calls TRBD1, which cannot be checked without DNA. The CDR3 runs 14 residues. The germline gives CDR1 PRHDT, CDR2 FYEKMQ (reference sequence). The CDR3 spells CASSPGGLQDEAFF.

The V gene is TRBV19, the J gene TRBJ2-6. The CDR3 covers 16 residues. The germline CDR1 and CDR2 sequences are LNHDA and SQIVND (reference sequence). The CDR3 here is CASSISRASGANVLTF.

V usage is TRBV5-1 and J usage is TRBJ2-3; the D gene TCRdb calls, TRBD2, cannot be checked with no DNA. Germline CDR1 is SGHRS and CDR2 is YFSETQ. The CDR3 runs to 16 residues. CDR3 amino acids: CASSLVSSGYTDTQYF.

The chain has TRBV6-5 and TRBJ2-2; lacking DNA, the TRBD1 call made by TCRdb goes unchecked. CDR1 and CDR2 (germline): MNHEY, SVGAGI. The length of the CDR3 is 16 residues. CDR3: CASSYPQGAYTGELFF.

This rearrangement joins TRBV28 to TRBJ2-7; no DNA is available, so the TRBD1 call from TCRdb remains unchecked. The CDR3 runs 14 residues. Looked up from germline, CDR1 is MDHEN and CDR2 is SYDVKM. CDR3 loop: CASSYLDRSYEQYF.